This T cell receptor beta chain was profiled in a study of T cells after yellow fever vaccination (dated by TCRdb to about 2019). Broadly, across the study: Using CD3, CD45RA, CCR7 and CD95 staining, memory subsets (EM, EMRA, CM and Tscm) were sorted on a BD FACS Aria III. To follow T-cell clones before and after primary and booster YFV17D yellow fever vaccination, bulk TCR alpha and beta repertoires were sequenced over time. Blood samples were taken at several timepoints before and after primary and secondary immunization, and bulk PBMC replicates and cell subsets were isolated. The SMART-Seq v4 Ultra Low Input RNA kit was used to prepare libraries from fractions with low cell numbers. Sorting of memory subsets took place on days 0, 15 and 45 and at 18 months after primary vaccination, as well as on days 0, 15 and 45 after the 30-year booster. The cohort comprised two healthy male donors, one aged 18 to 29 and one aged 30 to 40 years. General conclusions and limits of the study: A small fraction of clonotypes showed up in both the CD4 and CD8 compartments, probably as a result of convergent recombination. In the sorted memory subsets on day 0, nearly all vaccine-responding clonotypes were below the level of detection. Compared with the primary T-cell response, the secondary T-cell response was weaker but faster, peaking on day 5 rather than day 15. Because the study included only a couple of donors, the extent to which the findings can be generalized is limited. After the booster, most clones that had expanded after primary vaccination were detected again (nearly 97% of CD4 and around nine tenths of CD8), suggesting broad maintenance of memory. FACS-sorted repertoires could contain abundant contaminating clonotypes from the bulk population, so computational filtering was required.

Sequencing was performed on an Illumina NovaSeq 6000. TCR cDNA was synthesized by 5'RACE template switching, through which a universal primer site and unique molecular identifiers were introduced. Priming for cDNA synthesis came from both the TCR alpha and TCR beta constant segments. Libraries were amplified in two PCR steps, with sample barcodes and sequencing adapters added in the second step. Sequencing of libraries was performed on Illumina HiSeq 2500 (2x100 bp) or NovaSeq (2x150 bp). Concerning the study's data processing: MIGEC was used to demultiplex reads and collapse the reads into UMI consensus sequences, and MiXCR was used for V(D)J alignment. Using edgeR on replicate PBMC samples, clonotypes were called vaccine-responding if FDR was below 0.01 and the log2 fold change was above 5 up to day 15. CD4 or CD8 identity was assigned to each bulk clonotype according to whether the clonotype was present at higher abundance in the sequenced CD4 repertoire or the sequenced CD8 repertoire. To estimate how each clone was distributed across memory phenotypes, clonotype frequencies in memory subsets were weighted by FACS-sorted cell numbers. The public reads were reprocessed in TCRdb via fastp at Q25 and MiXCR, keeping in-frame beta chains. One record per CDR3 amino acid sequence lists the most common genes and DNA. Here the V and J calls rest on TCRdb's processing, not on the authors' analysis. For this sample there are 25,000 to 30,000 distinct CDR3 sequences; around 4.3% appear just once. The ten largest clones add up to about 38% of the sample.

This clonotype has ten or more counts. No much larger clone exists at a distance of one base, and base qualities are not known. The junction shows trimming of 7 bases on V and 0 bases on J, and the gene matches do not reach 11 bases of it. The CDR3 goes from the cysteine to the phenylalanine over 16 residues. CDR3 DNA is the only sequence kept; it has 48 bases, read in frame from the first base. This specimen's treatment or condition label, interpreted: live attenuated yellow fever vaccine strain. A standard Ficoll-Paque protocol was used to isolate PBMCs from peripheral blood. For sorted memory subsets, RNA extraction was done with the RNeasy Micro Kit.

The rearrangement joined TRBV12-3 or TRBV12-4 to TRBJ1-1, and 7 junction bases match TRBD1. The material was PBMCs, either bulk or a sorted T-cell subset (CD4+, CD8+, memory, or dextramer-sorted; not recorded which), obtained on the day of the yellow fever booster vaccination. This clonotype originated in a young man who received the YFV17D yellow fever vaccine. The DNA sequence follows: TGTGCCAGCACCACGGCAGGGGGTTGGATGAACACTGAAGCTTTCTTT. It codes for CASTTAGGWMNTEAFF.